A selection of T cell receptor beta chains follows, all from one sample in a study of T-cell reconstitution after alpha-beta-depleted transplantation in children. TCRdb re-called the PCR reads with MiXCR, one entry per CDR3 protein. The table records over 200,000 distinct CDR3 sequences, roughly a tenth of them present only once. This sample comprised PBMCs from the stem cell graft donor, obtained from the stem cell graft. The receptors were sampled from a human donor who donated a stem cell graft to a child with acute lymphoblastic leukemia. Both conserved end residues are part of each CDR3. D genes are given only for firm matches. Clone size, where shown, is once, few, many, or a class for clones that have expanded.

abundance	v_gene	j_gene	d_gene	CDR3aa	CDR3nt
.	TRBV7-9	TRBJ1-1	.	CASSFERGFGGEAFF	TGTGCCAGCAGCTTTGAGCGGGGGTTTGGTGGTGAAGCTTTCTTT
.	TRBV7-9	TRBJ2-7	.	CASSLEGYYEQYF	TGTGCCAGCAGCTTAGAGGGGTACTACGAGCAGTACTTC
.	TRBV7-8	TRBJ2-1	.	CASSPSPLSGEQFF	TGTGCCAGCAGCCCGAGTCCATTAAGTGGTGAGCAGTTCTTC
few	TRBV10-1	TRBJ2-1	.	CASSASRTELGGDEQFF	TGCGCCAGCAGTGCCAGCCGGACAGAACTTGGGGGCGATGAGCAGTTCTTC
.	TRBV19	TRBJ2-1	.	CASSITDWNNEQFF	TGTGCCAGTAGTATTACGGACTGGAACAATGAGCAGTTCTTC
.	TRBV5-1	TRBJ2-3	TRBD2	CASSLGLAGDTQYF	TGCGCCAGCAGCTTGGGACTAGCGGGGGATACGCAGTATTTT
many	TRBV2	TRBJ1-1	TRBD1	CASSEGQGMNTEAFF	TGTGCCAGCAGTGAAGGACAGGGTATGAACACTGAAGCTTTCTTT
.	TRBV25-1	TRBJ1-1	.	CASSEGLGGGTEAFF	TGTGCCAGCAGTGAGGGTTTAGGGGGAGGCACCGAAGCTTTCTTT
.	TRBV12-3/TRBV12-4	TRBJ1-1	.	CASSLELRTEAFF	TGTGCCAGCAGCCTAGAATTGAGGACTGAAGCTTTCTTT
many	TRBV7-6	TRBJ2-7	.	CASSLEAGSNYEQYF	TGTGCCAGCAGCTTAGAGGCAGGGTCTAACTACGAGCAGTACTTC
few	TRBV11-2	TRBJ2-3	TRBD2	CASSFNSASGGRTDTQYF	TGTGCCAGCAGCTTTAACTCCGCTAGCGGGGGGCGTACAGATACGCAGTATTTT
few	TRBV20-1	TRBJ1-5	TRBD1	CSAREDRVWQPQHF	TGCAGTGCTAGAGAGGACAGGGTGTGGCAGCCCCAGCATTTT
.	TRBV29-1	TRBJ2-1	TRBD2	CSVGARRGVGEQFF	TGCAGCGTGGGGGCTCGGCGGGGGGTAGGTGAGCAGTTCTTC
many	TRBV29-1	TRBJ2-7	TRBD2	CSAMTSGGYEQYF	TGCAGCGCGATGACTAGCGGGGGGTACGAGCAGTACTTC
.	TRBV7-8	TRBJ1-2	.	CASTYLSPSQGYTF	TGTGCCAGCACCTATCTCTCCCCCTCACAAGGCTACACCTTC
.	TRBV27	TRBJ1-2	.	CASRRREDPFYGYTF	TGTGCCAGCAGGCGACGAGAGGACCCTTTCTATGGCTACACCTTC
many	TRBV7-2	TRBJ2-7	.	CASSFGNRLMDDEQYF	TGTGCCAGCAGCTTCGGGAATAGACTCATGGACGACGAGCAGTACTTC
few	TRBV7-2	TRBJ1-5	TRBD1	CASSLRGGYQPQHF	TGTGCCAGCAGCTTAAGAGGGGGCTATCAGCCCCAGCATTTT
few	TRBV7-9	TRBJ1-1	TRBD1	CASRDRVSGTEAFF	TGTGCCAGCCGGGACAGGGTTTCGGGCACTGAAGCTTTCTTT
few	TRBV13	TRBJ2-7	.	CASSLRDGYYEQYF	TGTGCCAGCAGCTTAAGGGACGGCTACTACGAGCAGTACTTC
.	TRBV7-8	TRBJ2-3	.	CASSLTRSTDTQYF	TGTGCCAGCAGCTTAACAAGAAGCACAGATACGCAGTATTTT
many	TRBV4-1	TRBJ2-7	.	CASSQDAELRSSYEQYF	TGCGCCAGCAGCCAAGACGCCGAACTCAGGAGCTCCTACGAGCAGTACTTC
few	TRBV10-1	TRBJ2-1	TRBD2	CASSERGKLAGGVSSYNEQFF	TGCGCCAGCAGTGAGAGGGGAAAACTAGCGGGGGGAGTCAGCTCCTACAATGAGCAGTTCTTC
many	TRBV12-3/TRBV12-4	TRBJ2-2	.	CASSFLGGFTGELFF	TGTGCCAGCAGTTTTCTAGGGGGGTTCACCGGGGAGCTGTTTTTT
few	TRBV6-5	TRBJ1-5	.	CASSYGHLPQPQHF	TGTGCCAGCAGTTACGGGCATCTCCCTCAGCCCCAGCATTTT
.	TRBV3-1	TRBJ2-7	TRBD2	CASSQTAGGLPYEQYF	TGTGCCAGCAGCCAGACGGCGGGGGGCCTGCCCTACGAGCAGTACTTC
few	TRBV3-1	TRBJ1-1	.	CASSQGREAFF	TGTGCCAGCAGCCAGGGCAGGGAAGCTTTCTTT
many	TRBV29-1	TRBJ2-3	.	CSATRAFTDTQYF	TGCAGCGCCACCCGGGCATTCACGGATACGCAGTATTTT
.	TRBV7-9	TRBJ2-3	.	CASSLGTPQADTQYF	TGTGCCAGCAGCTTAGGGACCCCGCAAGCAGATACGCAGTATTTT